Sequencing of this T cell receptor (beta chain) was carried out in a study of T cells expressing NK-cell markers. TCRdb reprocessed the 5' RACE reads; each CDR3 protein has one entry and no DNA is given. In total, the table holds over 200,000 distinct CDR3 sequences. The CDR3 loop spans 13 amino acids. Germline V gives CDR1 SGHRS, CDR2 YFSETQ. This TCR was recovered from a young man in good health. Sequencing was carried out using blood T cells: a sorted CD56 or NKG2C T cell subset, CD4+ or CD8+ T cells, or bulk PBMC T cells (not recorded which). The rearrangement joins TRBV5-1 to TRBJ1-6; the D call of TRBD1 rests on TCRdb alone, since no DNA is present to check it. CDR3 loop: CASSGGDSSPLHF.